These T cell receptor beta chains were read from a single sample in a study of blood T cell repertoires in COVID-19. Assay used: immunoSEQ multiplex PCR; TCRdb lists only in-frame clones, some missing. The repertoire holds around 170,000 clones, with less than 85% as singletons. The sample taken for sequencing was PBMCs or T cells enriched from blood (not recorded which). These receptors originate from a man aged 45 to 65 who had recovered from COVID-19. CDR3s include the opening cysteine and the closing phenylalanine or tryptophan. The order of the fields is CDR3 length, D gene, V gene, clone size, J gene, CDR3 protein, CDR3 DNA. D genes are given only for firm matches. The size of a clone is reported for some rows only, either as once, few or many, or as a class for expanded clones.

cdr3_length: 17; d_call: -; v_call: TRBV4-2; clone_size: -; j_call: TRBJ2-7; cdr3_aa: CASSQDSGGHGPYEQYF; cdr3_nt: TGTGCCAGCAGCCAAGATTCTGGGGGACATGGGCCCTACGAGCAGTACTTC
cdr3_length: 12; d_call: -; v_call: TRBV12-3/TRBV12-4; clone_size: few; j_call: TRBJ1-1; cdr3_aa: CASSFTNTEAFF; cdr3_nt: TGTGCCAGCAGTTTTACAAACACTGAAGCTTTCTTT
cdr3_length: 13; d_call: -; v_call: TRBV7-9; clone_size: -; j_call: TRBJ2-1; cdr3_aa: CASSYEGGHKQFF; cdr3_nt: TGTGCCAGCAGCTATGAGGGGGGGCATAAACAGTTCTTC
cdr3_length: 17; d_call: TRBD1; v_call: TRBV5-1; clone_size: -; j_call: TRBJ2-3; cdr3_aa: CASSLIGTGVHTDTQYF; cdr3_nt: TGCGCCAGCAGCTTGATAGGGACAGGGGTCCACACAGATACGCAGTATTTT
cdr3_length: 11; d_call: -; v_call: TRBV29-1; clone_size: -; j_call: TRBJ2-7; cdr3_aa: CSGGERHEQYF; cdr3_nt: TGCAGCGGTGGGGAGAGGCACGAGCAGTACTTC
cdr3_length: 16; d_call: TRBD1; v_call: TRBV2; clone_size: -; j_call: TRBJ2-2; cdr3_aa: CASSEPRGIIAGELFF; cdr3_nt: TGTGCCAGCAGTGAACCCAGGGGGATAATCGCCGGGGAGCTGTTTTTT
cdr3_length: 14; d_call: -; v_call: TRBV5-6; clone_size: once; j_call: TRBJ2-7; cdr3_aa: CASSNRGYSYEQYF; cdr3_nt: TGTGCCAGCAGCAATCGAGGTTATTCCTACGAGCAGTACTTC
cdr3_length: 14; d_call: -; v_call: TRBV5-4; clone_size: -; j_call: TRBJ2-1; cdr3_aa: CASSSGLVNNEQFF; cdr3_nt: TGTGCCAGCAGCTCGGGACTCGTCAATAATGAGCAGTTCTTC
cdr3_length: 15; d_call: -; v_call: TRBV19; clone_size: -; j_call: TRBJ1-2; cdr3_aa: CASSEHGQLRYGYTF; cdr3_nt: TGTGCCAGTAGTGAACACGGACAGCTTCGGTATGGCTACACCTTC
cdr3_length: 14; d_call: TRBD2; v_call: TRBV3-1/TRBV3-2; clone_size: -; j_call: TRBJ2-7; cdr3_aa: CASSQAALAGEQYF; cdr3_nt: TGTGCCAGCAGCCAAGCTGCACTAGCGGGTGAGCAGTACTTC
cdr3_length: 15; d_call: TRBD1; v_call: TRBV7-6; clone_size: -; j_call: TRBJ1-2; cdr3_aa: CASSPGQGNWYGYTF; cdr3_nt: TGTGCCAGCAGCCCTGGACAGGGTAATTGGTATGGCTACACCTTC
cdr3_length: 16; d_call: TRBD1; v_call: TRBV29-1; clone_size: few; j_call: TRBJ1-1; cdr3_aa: CSVYTGTGIEGPEAFF; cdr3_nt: TGCAGCGTATACACCGGGACAGGGATCGAGGGACCTGAAGCTTTCTTT
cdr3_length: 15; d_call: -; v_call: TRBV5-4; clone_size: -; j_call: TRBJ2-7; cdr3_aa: CASSFGFGQGNEQYF; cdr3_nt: TGTGCCAGCAGCTTTGGATTCGGGCAGGGGAACGAGCAGTACTTC
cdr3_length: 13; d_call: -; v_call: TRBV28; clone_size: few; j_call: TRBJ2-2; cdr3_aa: CASIEGNTGELFF; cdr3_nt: TGTGCCAGCATTGAGGGCAACACCGGGGAGCTGTTTTTT
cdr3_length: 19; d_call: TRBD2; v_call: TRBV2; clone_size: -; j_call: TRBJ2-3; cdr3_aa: CASRPELRTSGGAADTQYF; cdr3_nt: TGTGCCAGCAGACCCGAGTTAAGGACTAGCGGGGGGGCGGCAGATACGCAGTATTTT
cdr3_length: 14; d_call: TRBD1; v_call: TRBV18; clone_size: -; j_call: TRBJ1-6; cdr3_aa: CASSRDRANSPLHF; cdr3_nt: TGTGCCAGCTCCCGCGACAGGGCTAATTCACCCCTCCACTTT
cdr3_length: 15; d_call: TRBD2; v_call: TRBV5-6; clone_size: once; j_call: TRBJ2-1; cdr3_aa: CASSYGLAAYNEQFF; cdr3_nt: TGTGCCAGCAGCTACGGACTAGCTGCCTACAATGAGCAGTTCTTC
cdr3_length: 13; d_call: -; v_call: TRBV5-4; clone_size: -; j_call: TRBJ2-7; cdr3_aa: CASSLRQGYEQYF; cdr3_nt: TGTGCCAGCAGCTTGCGTCAGGGCTACGAGCAGTACTTC
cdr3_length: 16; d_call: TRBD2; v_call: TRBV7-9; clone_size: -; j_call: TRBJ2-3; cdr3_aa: CASSTAGLAGTDTQYF; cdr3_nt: TGTGCCAGCAGCACCGCGGGACTAGCGGGCACAGATACGCAGTATTTT
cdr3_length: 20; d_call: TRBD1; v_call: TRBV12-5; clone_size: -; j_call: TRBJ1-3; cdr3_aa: CASGLLPSGQGGVLGNTIYF; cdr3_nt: TGTGCTAGTGGTTTGTTACCAAGTGGACAGGGGGGCGTATTGGGGAACACCATATATTTT
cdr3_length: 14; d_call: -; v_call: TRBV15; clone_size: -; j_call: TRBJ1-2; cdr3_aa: CATSRGGSGNGYTF; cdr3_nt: TGTGCCACCAGCAGGGGCGGGTCCGGGAATGGCTACACCTTC
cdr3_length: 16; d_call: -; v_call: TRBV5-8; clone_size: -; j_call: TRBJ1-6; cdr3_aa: CASSLVHGRGRSPLHF; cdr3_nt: TGTGCCAGCAGCTTGGTTCATGGCAGGGGACGGTCACCCCTCCACTTT
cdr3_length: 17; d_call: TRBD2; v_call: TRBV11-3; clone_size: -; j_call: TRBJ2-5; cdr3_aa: CASSLGVAAGGQETQYF; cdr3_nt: TGTGCCAGCAGCTTAGGGGTTGCGGCGGGGGGCCAAGAGACCCAGTACTTC
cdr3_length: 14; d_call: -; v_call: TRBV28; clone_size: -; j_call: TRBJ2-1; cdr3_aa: CASSFQGLGNEQFF; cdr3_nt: TGTGCCAGCAGTTTTCAGGGATTGGGTAATGAGCAGTTCTTC
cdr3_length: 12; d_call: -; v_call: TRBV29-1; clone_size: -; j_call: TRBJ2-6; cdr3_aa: CSVASGANVLTF; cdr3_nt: TGCAGCGTTGCTTCTGGGGCCAACGTCCTGACTTTC
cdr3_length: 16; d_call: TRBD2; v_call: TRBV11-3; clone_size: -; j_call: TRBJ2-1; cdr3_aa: CASSLGGGEIYNEQFF; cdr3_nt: TGTGCCAGCAGCTTAGGCGGGGGGGAGATCTACAATGAGCAGTTCTTC
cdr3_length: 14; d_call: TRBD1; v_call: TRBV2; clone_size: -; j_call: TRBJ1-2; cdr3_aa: CASTGGTGTYGYTF; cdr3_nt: TGTGCCAGCACCGGGGGGACAGGGACCTATGGCTACACCTTC
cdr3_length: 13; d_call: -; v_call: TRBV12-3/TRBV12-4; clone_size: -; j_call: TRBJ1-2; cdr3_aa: CASRGTSPGGYTF; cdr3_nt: TGTGCCAGCAGGGGGACATCCCCGGGGGGCTACACCTTC
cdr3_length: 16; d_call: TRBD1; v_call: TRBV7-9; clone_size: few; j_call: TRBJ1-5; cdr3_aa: CASSSQSGTGHQPQHF; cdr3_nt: TGTGCCAGCAGCTCACAATCCGGGACAGGTCATCAGCCCCAGCATTTT
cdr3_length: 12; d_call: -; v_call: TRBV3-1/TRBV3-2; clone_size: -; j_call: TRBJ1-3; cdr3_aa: CASRQSGGTIYF; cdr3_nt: TGTGCCAGCAGACAATCGGGTGGCACCATATATTTT
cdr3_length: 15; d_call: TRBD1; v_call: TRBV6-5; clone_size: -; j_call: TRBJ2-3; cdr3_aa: CASSQPGQGSDTQYF; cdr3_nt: TGTGCCAGCAGTCAACCGGGACAGGGATCAGATACGCAGTATTTT
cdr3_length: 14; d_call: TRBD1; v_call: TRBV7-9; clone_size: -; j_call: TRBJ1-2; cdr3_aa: CASSPGQGVLRDTF; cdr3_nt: TGTGCCAGCAGCCCGGGACAGGGTGTTCTTCGGGACACCTTC
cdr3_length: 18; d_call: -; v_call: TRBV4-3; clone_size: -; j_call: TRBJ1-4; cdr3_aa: CASSQDIRMWTFNEKLFF; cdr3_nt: TGCGCCAGCAGCCAAGATATCAGGATGTGGACATTCAATGAAAAACTGTTTTTT
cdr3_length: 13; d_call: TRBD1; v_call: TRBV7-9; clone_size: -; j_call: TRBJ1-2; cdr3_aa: CASSLWDRYGYTF; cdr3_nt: TGTGCCAGCAGCCTTTGGGACAGGTACGGCTACACCTTC
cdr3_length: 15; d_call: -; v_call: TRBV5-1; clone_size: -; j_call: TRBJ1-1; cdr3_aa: CASSFQGGPNTEAFF; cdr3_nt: TGCGCCAGCAGCTTTCAGGGCGGCCCGAACACTGAAGCTTTCTTT
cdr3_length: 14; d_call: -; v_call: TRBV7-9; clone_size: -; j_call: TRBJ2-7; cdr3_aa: CASSLGGVGYEQYF; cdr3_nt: TGTGCCAGCAGCTTAGGCGGGGTTGGGTACGAGCAGTACTTC
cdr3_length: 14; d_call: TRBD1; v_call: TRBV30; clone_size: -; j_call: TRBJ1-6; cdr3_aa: CAWSHRGFNSPLHF; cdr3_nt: TGTGCCTGGAGCCACAGGGGGTTTAATTCACCCCTCCACTTT
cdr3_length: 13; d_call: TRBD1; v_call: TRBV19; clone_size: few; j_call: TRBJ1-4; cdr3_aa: CASRGQANEKLFF; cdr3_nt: TGTGCCAGTAGGGGACAGGCTAATGAAAAACTGTTTTTT
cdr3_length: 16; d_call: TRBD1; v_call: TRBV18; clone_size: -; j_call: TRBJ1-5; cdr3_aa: CASSPVGTGGGQPQHF; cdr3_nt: TGTGCCAGCTCACCGGTCGGGACAGGGGGAGGTCAGCCCCAGCATTTT
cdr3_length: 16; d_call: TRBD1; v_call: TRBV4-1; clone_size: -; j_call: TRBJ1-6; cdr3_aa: CASSQDGYRGASPLHF; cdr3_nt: TGCGCCAGCAGCCAAGATGGTTACAGGGGAGCTTCACCCCTCCACTTT
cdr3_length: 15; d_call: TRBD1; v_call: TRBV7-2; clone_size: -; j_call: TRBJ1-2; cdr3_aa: CASSPGTARNYGYTF; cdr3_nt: TGTGCCAGCAGCCCGGGGACAGCCCGGAACTATGGCTACACCTTC
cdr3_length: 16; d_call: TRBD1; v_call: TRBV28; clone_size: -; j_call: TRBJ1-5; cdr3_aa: CASRGWTGGSNQPQHF; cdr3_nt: TGTGCCAGCAGAGGCTGGACAGGGGGTAGCAATCAGCCCCAGCATTTT
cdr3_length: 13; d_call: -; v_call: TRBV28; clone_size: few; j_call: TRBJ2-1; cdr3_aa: CASTPARDNEQFF; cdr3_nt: TGTGCCAGCACCCCAGCCAGGGACAATGAGCAGTTCTTC
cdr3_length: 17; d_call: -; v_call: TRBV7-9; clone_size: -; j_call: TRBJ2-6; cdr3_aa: CASSLAGGASGANVLTF; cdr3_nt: TGTGCCAGCAGCTTAGCGGGGGGGGCCTCTGGGGCCAACGTCCTGACTTTC
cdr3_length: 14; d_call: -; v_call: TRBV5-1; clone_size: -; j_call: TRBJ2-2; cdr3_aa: CASRVVSNTGELFF; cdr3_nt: TGCGCCAGCAGGGTCGTTAGTAACACCGGGGAGCTGTTTTTT
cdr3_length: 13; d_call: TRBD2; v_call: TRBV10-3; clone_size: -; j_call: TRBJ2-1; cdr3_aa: CAMGLAGGTEQFF; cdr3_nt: TGTGCCATGGGACTAGCGGGGGGCACTGAGCAGTTCTTC
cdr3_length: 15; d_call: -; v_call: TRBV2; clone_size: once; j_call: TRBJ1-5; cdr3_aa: CASSGGGNSNQPQHF; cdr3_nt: TGTGCCAGCAGTGGGGGAGGTAATAGCAATCAGCCCCAGCATTTT
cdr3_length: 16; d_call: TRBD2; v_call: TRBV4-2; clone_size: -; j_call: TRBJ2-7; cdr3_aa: CASSQDTSGGHYEQYF; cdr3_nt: TGTGCCAGCAGCCAAGATACTAGCGGGGGACATTACGAGCAGTACTTC
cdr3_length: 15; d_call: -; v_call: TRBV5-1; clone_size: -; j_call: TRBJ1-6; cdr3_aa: CASSSGPGADSPLHF; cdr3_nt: TGCGCCAGCAGCTCGGGGCCGGGAGCAGATTCACCCCTCCACTTT
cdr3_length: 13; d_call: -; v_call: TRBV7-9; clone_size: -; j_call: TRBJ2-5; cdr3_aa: CASSLTDGETQYF; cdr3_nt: TGTGCCAGCAGCCTGACAGACGGGGAGACCCAGTACTTC